This TCR beta chain was recovered during a study of blood T cell repertoires in COVID-19 (dated by TCRdb to about 2020). With regard to the full study: Collaborator samples came from the United States, Italy and Spain and covered acute and convalescent phases of COVID-19. The samples were drawn from the first 160 participants of the ongoing ImmuneRACE study and from more than 1,000 subjects provided by 6 global collaborators. The dataset comprised deeply sampled blood TCRbeta repertoires from subjects exposed to, actively infected with, or recovered from COVID-19. Sample metadata almost always included a de-identified subject ID, COVID-19 status, age in years and sex. The material from the prospective study consisted of cDNA or gDNA derived from T cells, B-cell-depleted T cells, or PBMCs. A freely available public database, intended as a resource for researchers studying the immune response to SARS-CoV-2, is where the repertoires were released. Where available, HLA class I and class II types were taken from metadata supplied by the sample provider and were not determined by assay-based typing. Study-level results and caveats: The amount of clinical and demographic metadata varied by source and participant and was provided uncurated.

V gives up 3 bases and J gives up 5 bases, and the segment between their germline ends measures 8 bases. As encoded in the germline V gene, CDR1 is ENHRY while CDR2 is SYGVKD. The CDR3 covers 13 residues, taking in both the cysteine and the phenylalanine. Only CDR3 DNA remains: 39 bases, in frame from the first base. This clone was seen just once. Its antigen has not been determined. No base-level quality is on record; no much larger clone is a single base apart. TCRbeta CDR3 regions were amplified from genomic DNA by means of the immunoSEQ Assay, a bias-controlled multiplex PCR. Turning to the authors' computational methods: The number of nucleated cells in each sample was estimated by amplification of reference gene primers within the assay. To quantify the absolute abundance of each unique TCRbeta CDR3 rearrangement, sequence reads were collapsed and filtered. For each sample, productive Simpson clonality was calculated by taking the square root of Simpson's diversity index across productive rearrangements. TCRdb holds this immuneACCESS table with in-frame rearrangements only. Some clones are missing; in checked studies, unresolved V genes explain under half, and the rest has no known cause. V and J calls and clone size are as listed in that table; D and trimming were resolved from the DNA. A total of around 260,000 clones appear in this sample, over 80% of them only once. The top ten clones comprise more than 8.5% of the sample.

In Seattle, one collaborating source enrolled patients while the infection was active and tracked those patients longitudinally over the course of disease. The collaborating institutions used their own protocols to collect whole blood in K2EDTA tubes. Collaborator samples were shipped for TCRbeta analysis as frozen whole blood, isolated PBMCs, or DNA extracted from either sample type. This TCR was recovered from a woman aged 70-85 years with COVID-19, enrolled during active disease. Sequencing was done on a sample of peripheral blood. Rearrangement joined TRBV10-3 to TRBJ2-1; TRBD1 is possibly the D segment (5 matching bases). The base sequence is TGTGCCATCAGTGACCGACAGAACAATGAGCAGTTCTTC. Translation gives CAISDRQNNEQFF.